This TCR beta chain emerged from a study of blood T cell repertoires in COVID-19. Study context: Acute and convalescent COVID-19 samples came from the United States, Italy and Spain. Sample material is recorded as cDNA or gDNA derived from T cells, B-cell-depleted T cells, or PBMCs.

Per the authors' pipeline: The assay estimated nucleated cells by amplifying reference gene primers. Profiled with immunoSEQ multiplex PCR; TCRdb holds only in-frame clones, not every one. V and J calls and clone size are given by that table; D and trimming were obtained from the DNA. Among about 64,000 clones, more than 65% were seen once, and the ten largest hold 4% to 5.5%. CDR3 length equals 14 residues. Germline V gene data show CDR1 as SGHNT and CDR2 as YYREEE (reference sequence). With V trimmed by 4 bases and J by 7 bases, 7 bases remained unmatched. This chain links TRBV5-4 with TRBJ1-5; 8 positions agree with TRBD1. The sequenced material came from peripheral blood. The sequence was collected from a human donor in a cohort sampled during active COVID-19. CDR3 residues: CASSIQGAGQPQHF. The CDR3 DNA reads TGTGCCAGCAGCATCCAGGGGGCTGGGCAGCCCCAGCATTTT.